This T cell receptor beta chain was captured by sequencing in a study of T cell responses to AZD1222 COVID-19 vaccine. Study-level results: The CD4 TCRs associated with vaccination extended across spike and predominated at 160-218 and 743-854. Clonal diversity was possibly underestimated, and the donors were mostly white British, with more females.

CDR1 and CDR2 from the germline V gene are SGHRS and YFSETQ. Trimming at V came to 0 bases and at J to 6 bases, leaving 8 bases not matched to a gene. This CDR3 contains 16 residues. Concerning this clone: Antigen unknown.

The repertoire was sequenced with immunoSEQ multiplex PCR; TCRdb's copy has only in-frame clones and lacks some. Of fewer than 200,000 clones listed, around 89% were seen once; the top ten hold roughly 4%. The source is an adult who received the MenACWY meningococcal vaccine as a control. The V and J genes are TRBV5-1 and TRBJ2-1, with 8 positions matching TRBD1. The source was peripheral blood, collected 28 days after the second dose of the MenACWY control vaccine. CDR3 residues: CASSLAGTGVLNEQFF. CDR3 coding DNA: TGCGCCAGCAGCTTGGCAGGGACAGGAGTTCTCAATGAGCAGTTCTTC.